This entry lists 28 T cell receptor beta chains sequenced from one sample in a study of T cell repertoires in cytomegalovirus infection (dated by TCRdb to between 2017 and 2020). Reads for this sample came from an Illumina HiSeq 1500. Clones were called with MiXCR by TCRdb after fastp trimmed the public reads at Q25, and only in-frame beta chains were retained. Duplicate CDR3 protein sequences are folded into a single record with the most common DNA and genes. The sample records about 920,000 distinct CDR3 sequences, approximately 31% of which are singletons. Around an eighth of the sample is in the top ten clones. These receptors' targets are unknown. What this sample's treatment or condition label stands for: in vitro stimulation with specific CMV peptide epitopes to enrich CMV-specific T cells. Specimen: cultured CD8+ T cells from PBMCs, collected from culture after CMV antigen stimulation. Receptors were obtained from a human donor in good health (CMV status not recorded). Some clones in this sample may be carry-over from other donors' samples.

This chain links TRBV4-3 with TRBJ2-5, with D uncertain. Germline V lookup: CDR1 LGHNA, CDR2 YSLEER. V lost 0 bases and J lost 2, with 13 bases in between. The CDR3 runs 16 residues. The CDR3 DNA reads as TGCGCCAGCAGCCAAGATCATTCAGGCAGTCAAGAGACCCAGTACTTC. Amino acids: CASSQDHSGSQETQYF.

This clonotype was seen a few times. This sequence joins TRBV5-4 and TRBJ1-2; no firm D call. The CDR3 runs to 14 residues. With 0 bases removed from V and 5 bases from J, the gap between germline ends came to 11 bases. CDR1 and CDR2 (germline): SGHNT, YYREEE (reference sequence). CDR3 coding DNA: TGTGCCAGCAGCTTGGGGTCGGGAGTTTATGGCTACACCTTC. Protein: CASSLGSGVYGYTF. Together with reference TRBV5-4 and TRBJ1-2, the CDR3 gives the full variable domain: ETGVTQSPTHLIKTRGQQVTLRCSSQSGHNTVSWYQQALGQGPQFIFQYYREEENGRGNFPPRFSGLQFPNYSSELNVNALELDDSALYLCASSLGSGVYGYTFGSGTRLTVV.

CDR3 coding DNA: TGTGCCAGCAAGGTGGGGGGAGCCAAAAACATTCAGTACTTC. The encoded protein is CASKVGGAKNIQYF. The gene calls are TRBV27 and TRBJ2-4, with TRBD2 as a possible D gene (6 bases). The ends were cut back, 7 bases at V and 0 bases at J, with 10 bases in the middle. CDR1 and CDR2 from the germline V gene are MNHEY and SMNVEV (reference sequence). This CDR3 has 14 residues.

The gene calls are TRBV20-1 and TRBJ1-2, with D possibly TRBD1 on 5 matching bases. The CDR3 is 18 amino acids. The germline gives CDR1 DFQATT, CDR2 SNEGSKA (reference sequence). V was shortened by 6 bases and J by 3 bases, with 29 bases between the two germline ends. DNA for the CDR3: TGCAGTGCCCACAAGATTTCCGAGGACACGGATTACTACTATGGCTACACCTTC. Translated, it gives CSAHKISEDTDYYYGYTF.

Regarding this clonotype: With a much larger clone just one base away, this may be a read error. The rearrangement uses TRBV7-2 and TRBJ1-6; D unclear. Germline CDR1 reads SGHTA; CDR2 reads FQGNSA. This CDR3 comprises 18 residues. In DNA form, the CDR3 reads TGTGCCAGCAGCTTAGAAGCGGGCCCTACCCTCTATAATTCACCCGTCCACTTT. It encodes CASSLEAGPTLYNSPVHF.

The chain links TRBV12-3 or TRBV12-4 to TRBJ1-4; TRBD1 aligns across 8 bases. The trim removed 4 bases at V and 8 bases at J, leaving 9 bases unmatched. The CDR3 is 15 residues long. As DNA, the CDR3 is TGTGCCAGCAGTTCCCAACAGGGGGGGTTGGAAAAACTGTTTTTT. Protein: CASSSQQGGLEKLFF.

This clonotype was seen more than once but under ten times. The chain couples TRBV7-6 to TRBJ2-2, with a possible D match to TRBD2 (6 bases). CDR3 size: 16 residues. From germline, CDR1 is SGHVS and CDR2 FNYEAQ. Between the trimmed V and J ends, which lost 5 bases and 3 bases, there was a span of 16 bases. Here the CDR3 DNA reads TGTGCCAGCAGCCTTGTGCTGGAGGGTTACACCGGGGAGCTGTTTTTT. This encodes CASSLVLEGYTGELFF.

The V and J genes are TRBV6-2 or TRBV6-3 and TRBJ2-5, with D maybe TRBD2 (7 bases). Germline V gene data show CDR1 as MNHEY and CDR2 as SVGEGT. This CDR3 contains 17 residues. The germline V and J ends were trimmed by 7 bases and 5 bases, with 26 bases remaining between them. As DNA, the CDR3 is TGTGCCAGCACCCTAGGGATCGGACGGGGGGCAGGGGAGACCCAGTACTTC. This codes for CASTLGIGRGAGETQYF.

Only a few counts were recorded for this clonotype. For the CDR3, the DNA is TGTGCCAGCAGGGACCCCCGGAATGAGCAGTTCTTC. Translation: CASRDPRNEQFF. The chain recombines TRBV12-3 or TRBV12-4 with TRBJ2-1; D is undetermined. CDR3 length equals 12 residues. Deletions cut 6 bases from V and 7 bases from J, with 10 bases between.

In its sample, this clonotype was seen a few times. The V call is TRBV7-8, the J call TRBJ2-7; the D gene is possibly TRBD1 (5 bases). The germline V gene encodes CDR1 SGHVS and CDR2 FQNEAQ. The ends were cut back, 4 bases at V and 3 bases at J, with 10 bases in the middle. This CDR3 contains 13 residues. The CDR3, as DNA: TGTGCCAGCAGCTCGGACATTATCTACGAGCAGTACGTC. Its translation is CASSSDIIYEQYV.

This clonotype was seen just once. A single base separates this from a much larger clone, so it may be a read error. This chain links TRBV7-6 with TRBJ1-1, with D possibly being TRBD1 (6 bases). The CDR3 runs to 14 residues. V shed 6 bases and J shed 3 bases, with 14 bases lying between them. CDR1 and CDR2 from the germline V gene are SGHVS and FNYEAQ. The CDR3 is CASSSMNRDTEAFF. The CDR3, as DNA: TGTGCCAGCAGTTCGATGAACAGGGACACTGAAGCTTTCTTT.

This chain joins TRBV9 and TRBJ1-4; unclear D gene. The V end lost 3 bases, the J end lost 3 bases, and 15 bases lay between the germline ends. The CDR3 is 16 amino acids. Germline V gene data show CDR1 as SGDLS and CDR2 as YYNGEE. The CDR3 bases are TGTGCCAGCAGCGGAGACCCCCGGACGGCTAATGAAAAACTGTTTTTT. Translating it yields CASSGDPRTANEKLFF.

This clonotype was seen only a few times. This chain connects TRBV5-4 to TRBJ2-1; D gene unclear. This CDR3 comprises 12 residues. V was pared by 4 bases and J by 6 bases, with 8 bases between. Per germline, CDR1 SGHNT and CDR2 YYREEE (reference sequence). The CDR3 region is CASSQWGNEQFF. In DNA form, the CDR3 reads TGTGCCAGCAGCCAGTGGGGCAATGAGCAGTTCTTC.

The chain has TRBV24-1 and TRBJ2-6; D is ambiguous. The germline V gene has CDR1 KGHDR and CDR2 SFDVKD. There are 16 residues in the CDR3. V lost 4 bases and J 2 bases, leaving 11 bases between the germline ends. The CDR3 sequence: CATSDPRPPGANVLTF. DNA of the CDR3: TGTGCCACCAGTGACCCCCGGCCCCCTGGGGCCAACGTCCTGACTTTC.

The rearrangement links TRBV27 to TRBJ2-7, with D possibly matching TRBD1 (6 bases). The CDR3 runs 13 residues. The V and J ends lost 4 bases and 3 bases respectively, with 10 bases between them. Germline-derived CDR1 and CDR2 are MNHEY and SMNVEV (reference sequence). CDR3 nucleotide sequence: TGTGCCAGCAGTTACCTACAGGGCTACGAGCAGTACTTC. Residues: CASSYLQGYEQYF.

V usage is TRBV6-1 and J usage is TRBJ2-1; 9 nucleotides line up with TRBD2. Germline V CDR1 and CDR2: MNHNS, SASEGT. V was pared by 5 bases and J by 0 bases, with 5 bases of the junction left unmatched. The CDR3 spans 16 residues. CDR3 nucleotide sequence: TGTGCCAGCAGTTTGGGCGGGGGGGTCTCCTACAATGAGCAGTTCTTC. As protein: CASSLGGGVSYNEQFF.

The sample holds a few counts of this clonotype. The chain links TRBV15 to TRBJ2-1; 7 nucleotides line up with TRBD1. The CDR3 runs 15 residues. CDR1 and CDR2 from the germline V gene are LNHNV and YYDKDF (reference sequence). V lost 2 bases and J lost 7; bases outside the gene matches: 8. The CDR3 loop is CATSRSGTATNEQFF. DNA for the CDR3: TGTGCCACCAGCAGATCCGGGACAGCGACTAATGAGCAGTTCTTC.

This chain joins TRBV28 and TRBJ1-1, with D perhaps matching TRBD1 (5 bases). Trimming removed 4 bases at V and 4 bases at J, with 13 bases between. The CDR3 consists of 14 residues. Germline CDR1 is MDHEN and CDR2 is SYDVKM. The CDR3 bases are TGTGCCAGCAGTTACTGGGGGGATCTCACTGAAGCTTTCTTT. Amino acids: CASSYWGDLTEAFF.

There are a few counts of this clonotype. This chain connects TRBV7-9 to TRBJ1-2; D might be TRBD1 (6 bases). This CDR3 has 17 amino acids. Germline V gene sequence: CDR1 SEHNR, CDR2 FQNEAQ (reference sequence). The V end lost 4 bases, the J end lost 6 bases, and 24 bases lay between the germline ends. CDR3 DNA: TGTGCCAGCAGCTCGCAGGGACACCTGACTGGGCTCGATGGCTACACCTTC. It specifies CASSSQGHLTGLDGYTF. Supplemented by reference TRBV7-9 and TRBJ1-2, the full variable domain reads DTGVSQNPRHKITKRGQNVTFRCDPISEHNRLYWYRQTLGQGPEFLTYFQNEAQLEKSRLLSDRFSAERPKGSFSTLEIQRTEQGDSAMYLCASSSQGHLTGLDGYTFGSGTRLTVV.

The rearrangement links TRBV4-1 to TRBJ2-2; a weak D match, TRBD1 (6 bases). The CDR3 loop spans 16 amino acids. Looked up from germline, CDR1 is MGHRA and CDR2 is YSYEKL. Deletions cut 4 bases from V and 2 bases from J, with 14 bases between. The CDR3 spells CASSLRGHHNTGELFF. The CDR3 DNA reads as TGCGCCAGCAGCCTCAGGGGCCACCACAACACCGGGGAGCTGTTTTTT.

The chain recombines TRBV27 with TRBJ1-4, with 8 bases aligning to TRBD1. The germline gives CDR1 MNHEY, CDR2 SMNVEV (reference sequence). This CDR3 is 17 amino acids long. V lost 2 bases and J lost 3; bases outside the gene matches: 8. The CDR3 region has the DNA TGTGCCAGCAGTTTAGCAGGGGGCGGTTTAGCTAATGAAAAACTGTTTTTT. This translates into CASSLAGGGLANEKLFF.

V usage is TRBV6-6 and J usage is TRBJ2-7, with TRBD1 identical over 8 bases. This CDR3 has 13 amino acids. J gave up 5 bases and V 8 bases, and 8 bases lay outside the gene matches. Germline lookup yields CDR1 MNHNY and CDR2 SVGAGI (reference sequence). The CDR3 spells CASPGRGHDEQYF. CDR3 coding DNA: TGTGCCAGCCCGGGCAGGGGGCACGACGAGCAGTACTTC.

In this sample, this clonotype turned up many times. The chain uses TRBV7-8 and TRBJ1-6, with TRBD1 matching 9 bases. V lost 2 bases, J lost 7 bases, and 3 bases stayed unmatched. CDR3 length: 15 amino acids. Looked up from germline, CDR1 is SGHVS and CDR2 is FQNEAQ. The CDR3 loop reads CASSLTGGLNSPLHF. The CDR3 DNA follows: TGTGCCAGCAGCTTAACAGGGGGCTTGAATTCACCCCTCCACTTT.

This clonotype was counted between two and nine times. CDR3 region: CASSLLEVADRYEQYV. DNA of the CDR3: TGTGCCAGCAGCTTATTAGAGGTAGCGGACCGCTACGAGCAGTACGTC. The J gene is TRBJ2-7, the V gene TRBV7-6; D might be TRBD2 (6 bases). Looked up from germline, CDR1 is SGHVS and CDR2 is FNYEAQ. With 2 bases removed from V and 3 bases from J, the gap between germline ends came to 17 bases. This CDR3 has 16 residues.

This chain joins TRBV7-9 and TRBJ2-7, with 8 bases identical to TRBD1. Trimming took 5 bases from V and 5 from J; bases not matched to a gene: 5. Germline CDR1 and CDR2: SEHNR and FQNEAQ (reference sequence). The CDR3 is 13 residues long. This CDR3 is CASSPGGRDEQYF. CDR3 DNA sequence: TGTGCCAGCAGCCCAGGGGGCAGGGACGAGCAGTACTTC. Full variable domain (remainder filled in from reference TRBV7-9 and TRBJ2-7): DTGVSQNPRHKITKRGQNVTFRCDPISEHNRLYWYRQTLGQGPEFLTYFQNEAQLEKSRLLSDRFSAERPKGSFSTLEIQRTEQGDSAMYLCASSPGGRDEQYFGPGTRLTVT.

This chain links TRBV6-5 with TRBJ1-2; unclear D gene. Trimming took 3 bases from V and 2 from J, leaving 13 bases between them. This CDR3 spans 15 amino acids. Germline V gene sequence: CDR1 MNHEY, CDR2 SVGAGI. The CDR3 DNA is TGTGCCAGCAGTTATTCGGCCGGGCTAAACTATGGCTACACCTTC. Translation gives CASSYSAGLNYGYTF.

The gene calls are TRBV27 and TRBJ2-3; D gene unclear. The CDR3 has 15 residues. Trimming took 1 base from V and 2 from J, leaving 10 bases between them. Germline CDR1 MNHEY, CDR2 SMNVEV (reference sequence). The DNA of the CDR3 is TGTGCCAGCAGTTTATACTATCACTCCACAGATACGCAGTATTTT. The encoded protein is CASSLYYHSTDTQYF.

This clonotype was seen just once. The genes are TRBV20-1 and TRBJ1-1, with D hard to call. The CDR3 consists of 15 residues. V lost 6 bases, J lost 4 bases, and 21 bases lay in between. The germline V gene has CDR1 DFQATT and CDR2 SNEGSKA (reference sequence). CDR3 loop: CSAMDWEAAATEAFF. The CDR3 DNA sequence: TGCAGTGCCATGGACTGGGAGGCGGCGGCCACTGAAGCTTTCTTT.